This T cell receptor beta chain originates from a study of blood T cell repertoires in COVID-19. Study summary: The United States, Italy and Spain were the sources of the acute and convalescent COVID-19 samples. PBMCs, B-cell-depleted T cells, or T cells provided the cDNA or gDNA that made up the material.

Methods used by the authors: By means of reference gene primer amplification, nucleated cell counts were estimated. The repertoire was sequenced with immunoSEQ multiplex PCR; TCRdb's copy has only in-frame clones and lacks some. That table gives V, J and clone size, and the DNA gave D and trimming. The repertoire consists of about 140,000 clones, with over 60% occurring once and the leading ten covering approximately 14%. V trimming: 6 bases; J trimming: 8 bases; junction bases outside the gene matches: 5. Germline V CDR1 and CDR2: ENHRY, SYGVKD. The CDR3 runs 14 residues. This clone was seen a few times.

The rearrangement joins TRBV10-3 to TRBJ1-6; 9 bases match TRBD1. Material: peripheral blood. This sequence was found in an elderly man with acute or convalescent COVID-19. This CDR3 reads CAISRTGEDSPLHF. The CDR3 DNA follows: TGTGCCATCAGCCGGACAGGGGAAGATTCACCCCTCCACTTT.